The clone carrying this T cell receptor (beta chain) was detected many times. The antigen is undetermined. The sample's time point: persistent/refractory GD, antithyroid drugs over 5 years with positive TRAb. Following extraction of RNA from PBMCs, that RNA was used to make the TCR library. The authors diagnosed Graves' disease using American Thyroid Association guidelines. The CDR3 is 14 amino acids. Germline lookup yields CDR1 MDHEN and CDR2 SYDVKM. Trimming stripped 8 bases from V and 0 bases from J, with 11 bases between. This specimen comes from a study of regulatory T cells in long-lasting Graves disease. Findings of the study overall: Persistent disease showed a preference for TRBV28, TRBJ1-2 and TRBJ2-5.

In building TCR beta libraries, iRepertoire HTBI primers were used together with Arm-PCR of CDR3 regions. Original processing methods: Taken together, the samples had roughly 63 TRBV and approximately 15 TRBJ segments identified. Each CDR3 protein is one row after TCRdb ran MiXCR on the multiplex PCR reads. V and J calls and clone size were set by TCRdb, not the authors. The table lists over 350,000 distinct CDR3 sequences, roughly 20% of them singletons. The sequence derives from a female donor with Graves disease. The specimen was peripheral blood mononuclear cells (PBMCs), collected when the disease was refractory, from a patient treated with antithyroid drugs. The chain joins TRBV28 to TRBJ2-4, with a tentative D call TRBD1 (6 bases). The CDR3 here is CASQLQGAKNIQYF. CDR3 nucleotides: TGTGCCAGCCAGCTACAGGGAGCCAAAAACATTCAGTACTTC. Variable domain in full (rest from reference TRBV28 and TRBJ2-4): DVKVTQSSRYLVKRTGEKVFLECVQDMDHENMFWYRQDPGLGLRLIYFSYDVKMKEKGDIPEGYSVSREKKERFSLILESASTNQTSMYLCASQLQGAKNIQYFGAGTRLSVL.